The rows below give T cell receptor beta chains drawn from one sample of a study of shared clonotypes between healthy human individuals. Profiled with immunoSEQ multiplex PCR; TCRdb holds only in-frame clones, not every one. This table holds around 1.6 million clones, approximately 98% found once. The sequenced sample consisted of naive CD4+ T cells sorted from blood. These receptors all come from a man aged 25-45 years in good health. The CDR3 runs from the conserved cysteine through the conserved F or W. A D gene is named only where the DNA matches it firmly. Some rows have no size entry. The others give once, few or many, or a class for an expanded clone.

d_call	v_call	j_call	clone_size	cdr3_aa	cdr3_nt
.	TRBV29-1	TRBJ2-6	.	CSVRGNGANVLTF	TGCAGCGTTCGGGGTAATGGGGCCAACGTCCTGACTTTC
TRBD2	TRBV2	TRBJ2-5	.	CASSPGQRGETQYF	TGTGCCAGCAGTCCCGGACAGCGGGGGGAGACCCAGTACTTC
.	TRBV9	TRBJ2-1	.	CASSVYPASYNEQFF	TGTGCCAGCAGCGTATACCCTGCCTCCTACAATGAGCAGTTCTTC
.	TRBV15	TRBJ2-7	.	CATSVPKYF	TGTGCCACCAGCGTCCCCAAGTACTTC
TRBD1	TRBV28	TRBJ1-5	.	CASSQDRVSNQPQHF	TGTGCCAGCAGCCAAGACAGGGTTAGCAATCAGCCCCAGCATTTT
.	TRBV7-9	TRBJ2-5	.	CASSLGVETQYF	TGTGCCAGCAGCTTAGGGGTGGAGACCCAGTACTTC
.	TRBV4-3	TRBJ2-1	.	CASSQDLGPGEQFF	TGCGCCAGCAGCCAAGATTTGGGACCTGGTGAGCAGTTCTTC
.	TRBV28	TRBJ2-7	.	CASVRGGEQYF	TGTGCCAGCGTCAGGGGAGGCGAGCAGTACTTC
.	TRBV29-1	TRBJ1-1	.	CSVSGHMNTEAFF	TGCAGCGTTTCGGGACACATGAACACTGAAGCTTTCTTT
.	TRBV18	TRBJ2-2	.	CASSPPGLDTGELFF	TGTGCCAGCTCACCCCCGGGACTTGACACCGGGGAGCTGTTTTTT
.	TRBV11-2	TRBJ2-5	.	CASSSSQVAAETQYF	TGTGCCAGCAGCTCCTCACAGGTGGCTGCTGAGACCCAGTACTTC
.	TRBV11-2	TRBJ1-2	.	CASSPLRGRGYGYTF	TGTGCCAGCAGCCCCTTGAGGGGGAGGGGCTATGGCTACACCTTC
.	TRBV9	TRBJ2-2	.	CASSAYVEGGELFF	TGTGCCAGCAGCGCCTACGTGGAGGGAGGGGAGCTGTTTTTT
TRBD2	TRBV5-1	TRBJ2-5	once	CASSLRLAGGLSGETQYF	TGCGCCAGCAGCTTGCGGCTAGCGGGAGGTCTATCAGGGGAGACCCAGTACTTC
TRBD1	TRBV10-3	TRBJ2-6	.	CAISNGQVSGANVLTF	TGTGCCATCAGTAATGGACAGGTCTCTGGGGCCAACGTCCTGACTTTC
TRBD1	TRBV28	TRBJ2-7	once	CASSLRQGPYEQYF	TGTGCCAGCAGTTTACGACAGGGGCCTTACGAGCAGTACTTC
TRBD2	TRBV10-3	TRBJ2-3	.	CATSGLAGGSRGTDTQYF	TGTGCCACCTCCGGGCTAGCGGGAGGGTCACGCGGCACAGATACGCAGTATTTT
.	TRBV7-2	TRBJ2-4	.	CASSLETYLAKNIQYF	TGTGCCAGCAGCTTAGAGACGTATCTAGCCAAAAACATTCAGTACTTC
TRBD2	TRBV18	TRBJ2-1	.	CASSPPRVAGVNEQFF	TGTGCCAGCTCACCACCGCGGGTAGCGGGAGTCAATGAGCAGTTCTTC
.	TRBV9	TRBJ2-1	once	CASSQSEGGRFF	TGTGCCAGCAGCCAGTCCGAGGGTGGGAGGTTCTTC
TRBD2	TRBV2	TRBJ2-7	.	CASSVAGRNYEQYF	TGTGCCAGCAGTGTAGCGGGACGGAACTACGAGCAGTACTTC
.	TRBV18	TRBJ2-1	.	CASSPDSGYEQFF	TGTGCCAGCTCACCAGACAGTGGATATGAGCAGTTCTTC
.	TRBV7-8	TRBJ1-5	.	CASSPRARPQHF	TGTGCCAGCAGCCCCCGAGCACGGCCCCAGCATTTT
TRBD1	TRBV18	TRBJ2-5	.	CASSPLGRGSRETQYF	TGTGCCAGCTCACCACTAGGCAGGGGGAGCCGAGAGACCCAGTACTTC
.	TRBV10-3	TRBJ2-7	.	CAISKDPYGVQYEQYF	TGTGCCATCTCCAAGGACCCCTATGGGGTGCAATACGAGCAGTACTTC
TRBD1	TRBV18	TRBJ1-3	.	CASAQGGLNTIYF	TGTGCCAGCGCCCAGGGGGGTCTTAACACCATATATTTT
.	TRBV28	TRBJ1-4	.	CASSLSQGVRGEKLFF	TGTGCCAGCAGTTTATCGCAGGGAGTTCGTGGTGAAAAACTGTTTTTT
TRBD2	TRBV5-1	TRBJ2-1	.	CASSLGTSGNNEQFF	TGCGCCAGCAGCTTGGGGACTAGCGGAAACAATGAGCAGTTCTTC
.	TRBV5-5	TRBJ2-1	.	CASCRQSTSYNEQFF	TGTGCCAGCTGTCGACAGAGCACCTCCTACAATGAGCAGTTCTTC
TRBD1	TRBV10-3	TRBJ2-7	.	CAISDPATGLYEQYF	TGTGCCATCAGTGACCCAGCGACAGGGCTGTACGAGCAGTACTTC
.	TRBV18	TRBJ2-5	.	CASSPRRGNQETQYF	TGTGCCAGCTCACCTCGGCGGGGCAACCAAGAGACCCAGTACTTC
TRBD2	TRBV18	TRBJ2-2	.	CASSPKFPGLASGELFF	TGTGCCAGCTCACCAAAATTCCCGGGACTAGCAAGCGGGGAGCTGTTTTTT
.	TRBV7-6	TRBJ1-2	.	CASSLDYGYGYTF	TGTGCCAGCAGCTTAGATTACGGCTATGGCTACACCTTC
TRBD2	TRBV4-1	TRBJ2-1	.	CASSQEEEVAGTHNEQFF	TGCGCCAGCAGCCAAGAAGAGGAGGTAGCGGGGACGCACAATGAGCAGTTCTTC
.	TRBV18	TRBJ2-4	once	CASSLTQVRGENIQYF	TGTGCCAGCTCACTTACGCAGGTCAGGGGGGAAAACATTCAGTACTTC
.	TRBV18	TRBJ2-1	.	CASSLLDTFSTYNEQFF	TGTGCCAGCTCACTTCTGGACACCTTTTCTACTTACAATGAGCAGTTCTTC
TRBD1	TRBV13	TRBJ1-5	.	CASSLGGTGGSQPQHF	TGTGCCAGCAGCTTAGGGGGGACAGGCGGGAGTCAGCCCCAGCATTTT
TRBD1	TRBV29-1	TRBJ1-1	once	CSVELLTGSTEAFF	TGCAGCGTTGAATTGTTGACAGGGTCCACTGAAGCTTTCTTT